This is a list of T cell receptor beta chains from one sample in a study of T cells in Graves' hyperthyroidism and ophthalmopathy. TCRdb passed the multiplex PCR reads through MiXCR, listing each CDR3 protein once. Among about 420,000 distinct CDR3 sequences listed, 15% to 18% were seen once. The sample was blood. The receptors here all came from a woman aged 18 to 35 with Graves' hyperthyroidism. CDR3s include the opening cysteine and the closing phenylalanine or tryptophan. Each record gives: V gene, J gene, CDR3 protein.

TRBV27	TRBJ2-7	CASSLKQGLSEQYF
TRBV12-3/TRBV12-4	TRBJ2-5	CASSLAHGSGSKETQYF
TRBV12-3/TRBV12-4	TRBJ2-3	CASRPLTGDASTDTQYF
TRBV20-1	TRBJ1-1	CSARDPDGTEAFF
TRBV15	TRBJ2-5	CATSRDLADQETQYF
TRBV9	TRBJ2-3	CASSVLGADTQYF
TRBV19	TRBJ1-5	CASSINPRVGRGTRHQPQHF
TRBV10-2	TRBJ1-5	CASSPGTPYLHQPQHF
TRBV15	TRBJ2-2	CATSRRQMGDGELFF
TRBV13	TRBJ2-1	CASSKPSGGANEQFF
TRBV20-1	TRBJ2-7	CSARLAGGGEQYF
TRBV15	TRBJ1-1	CATSRPHSANTEAFF
TRBV19	TRBJ1-5	CASRTTGVNQPQHF
TRBV29-1	TRBJ2-2	CSVRVDLRSGELFF
TRBV7-2	TRBJ2-4	CASSLKLSESRAKNIQYF
TRBV2	TRBJ2-1	CATRKGLVDEQFF
TRBV18	TRBJ2-3	CASSPPRLAGDRSTQYF
TRBV20-1	TRBJ2-1	CSARLEQFF
TRBV6-4	TRBJ2-7	CASSDPTGVGGHYEQYF
TRBV4-1	TRBJ1-2	CASSQGLGYYGYTF
TRBV15	TRBJ2-1	CATSRGVSSGRYNEQFF
TRBV28	TRBJ2-7	CASSPHDEQYF
TRBV6-6	TRBJ2-7	CASSYKKPVTRGYEQYF
TRBV6-1	TRBJ2-7	CASSAPFRAGIYEQYF
TRBV20-1	TRBJ2-7	CSVGTSVSFTYEQYF